The 27 T cell receptor beta chains presented below share a single source sample, sequenced in a study of T-cell reconstitution after alpha-beta-depleted transplantation in children. Unique molecular identifiers were built into the TCRbeta library. TCRdb called the PCR reads again in MiXCR, with one record for every CDR3 protein. Among hundreds of thousands of distinct CDR3 sequences listed, 13% were seen once. Sequenced material: PBMCs, mostly from graft donor cells, taken 360 days after TCRalphabeta/CD19-depleted stem cell transplant. These receptors all come from a male patient aged 10-17 years who had a stem cell transplant for acute myeloid leukemia, so the T cells may come from the graft donor.

The V call is TRBV4-3, the J call TRBJ2-1, with 7 bases that match TRBD2. CDR3 length: 17 amino acids. Per germline, CDR1 LGHNA and CDR2 YSLEER. V gave up 3 bases and J gave up 8 bases; unmatched junction bases: 16. Here the CDR3 reads CASSQAPTTELADEQFF. DNA of the CDR3: TGCGCCAGCAGCCAGGCCCCGACAACTGAGCTAGCGGATGAGCAGTTCTTC.

This clonotype was picked up a small number of times. The CDR3 reads CASSGDSETQYF. DNA of the CDR3: TGTGCCAGCAGTGGGGACTCAGAGACCCAGTACTTC. The rearrangement uses TRBV12-3 or TRBV12-4 and TRBJ2-5, with D possibly being TRBD2 (6 bases). Trimming stripped 5 bases from V and 4 bases from J, with 8 bases between. This CDR3 comprises 12 residues.

This clonotype was seen many times. The chain carries TRBV15 and TRBJ2-5; D may be TRBD1 or TRBD2 (5 bases each). Germline V gives CDR1 LNHNV, CDR2 YYDKDF (reference sequence). V lost 1 base and J 0 bases, leaving 18 bases between the germline ends. This CDR3 comprises 18 residues. This CDR3 reads CATSRGDLESPYQETQYF. DNA for the CDR3: TGTGCCACCAGCAGAGGGGACCTGGAATCCCCCTACCAAGAGACCCAGTACTTC.

The V gene is TRBV12-3 or TRBV12-4, the J gene TRBJ2-7; perhaps D is TRBD1 or TRBD2 (5 bases each). Deletions cut 8 bases from V and 2 bases from J, with 19 bases between. The CDR3 consists of 15 residues. The CDR3 region is CASGTTASGPYEQYF. DNA of the CDR3: TGTGCCAGCGGGACGACAGCCTCCGGCCCCTACGAGCAGTACTTC.

This chain links TRBV5-1 with TRBJ2-1; D is unresolved. Trimming stripped 0 bases from V and 6 bases from J, with 10 bases between. The germline V gene has CDR1 SGHRS and CDR2 YFSETQ. CDR3 length equals 14 residues. In nucleotides, the CDR3 is TGCGCCAGCAGCTTGGTTGCGCTATTCAATGAGCAGTTCTTC. Amino acids: CASSLVALFNEQFF.

This clonotype was seen a handful of times. V is TRBV27 and J is TRBJ2-5; TRBD2 is a possible D gene (7 bases). Trimming stripped 5 bases from V and 5 bases from J, with 18 bases between. Germline lookup yields CDR1 MNHEY and CDR2 SMNVEV (reference sequence). The CDR3 is 15 amino acids. CDR3 sequence (DNA): TGTGCCAGCAGTCTAAGGGGGGGTATCTGGGAGACCCAGTACTTC. Translated, it gives CASSLRGGIWETQYF.

The table lists this clonotype with a few counts. This chain uses TRBV12-3 or TRBV12-4 with TRBJ2-7, with D unresolved. Trimming stripped 4 bases from V and 6 bases from J, with 7 bases between. The CDR3 extends over 11 amino acids. CDR3: CASSYASEQYF. The DNA for the CDR3 is TGTGCCAGCAGTTACGCCTCCGAGCAGTACTTC.

This sequence joins TRBV28 and TRBJ1-2, with D uncertain. CDR1 MDHEN and CDR2 SYDVKM come from the germline V gene. The CDR3 is 15 amino acids. The V end was cut by 4 bases, the J end by 2 bases, with 14 bases between. The CDR3 loop reads CASSSPPGGNYGYTF. DNA for the CDR3: TGTGCCAGCAGTTCCCCCCCCGGAGGGAACTATGGCTACACCTTC.

This clonotype showed up just a few times. The chain uses TRBV2 and TRBJ2-1; tentative D call: TRBD2 (6 bases). Germline CDR1 is SNHLY and CDR2 is FYNNEI. The V end was cut by 6 bases, the J end by 9 bases, with 15 bases between. This CDR3 has 13 residues. The CDR3 DNA is TGTGCCAGCAGCAGAAAGGGCGGGGTTGAGCAGTTCTTC. This sequence encodes CASSRKGGVEQFF.

In this sample, this clonotype turned up many times. The V and J genes are TRBV7-2 and TRBJ2-1; the D is unclear. Germline V gene lookup returns CDR1 SGHTA and CDR2 FQGNSA. The ends were cut back, 7 bases at V and 1 base at J, with 11 bases in the middle. The CDR3 contains 14 residues. CDR3 protein: CASTPVISYNEQFF. The CDR3 region has the DNA TGTGCCAGCACCCCCGTCATATCCTACAATGAGCAGTTCTTC.

This clonotype was detected only a few times. CDR3 nucleotide sequence: TGTGCCAGCAGCACCATAGCGGGAGGGTGGACAGATACGCAGTATTTT. The encoded protein is CASSTIAGGWTDTQYF. V gene TRBV7-3 combines with J gene TRBJ2-3; TRBD2 aligns across 11 bases. The germline gives CDR1 SGHTA, CDR2 FQGTGA. The CDR3 spans 16 residues. V gave up 5 bases and J gave up 3 bases; unmatched junction bases: 7.

This clonotype was seen many times. The V and J genes are TRBV29-1 and TRBJ1-1; 9 positions agree with TRBD1. Looked up from germline, CDR1 is SQVTM and CDR2 is ANQGSEA. V was pared by 5 bases and J by 1 base, with 11 bases of the junction left unmatched. The length of the CDR3 is 16 residues. The CDR3 DNA reads TGCAGCGTTTATCAACAGGGGGCTGGGAGGAACACTGAAGCTTTCTTT. It codes for CSVYQQGAGRNTEAFF.

This clonotype has at least ten counts. The chain couples TRBV5-4 to TRBJ2-7, with D perhaps matching TRBD2 (6 bases). V was clipped by 3 bases and J by 3 bases, with 13 bases between them. Germline CDR1 and CDR2: SGHNT and YYREEE (reference sequence). There are 14 residues in the CDR3. Here the CDR3 DNA reads TGTGCCAGCAGCTATCCCGGGGGACTCTACGAGCAGTACTTC. Translated, it gives CASSYPGGLYEQYF.

This rearrangement joins TRBV7-9 to TRBJ1-2; D is unclear. The CDR3 spans 14 residues. Germline CDR1 is SEHNR and CDR2 is FQNEAQ (reference sequence). The V gene lost 5 bases and the J gene lost 8 bases, with 18 bases spanning the gap. This CDR3 reads CASSPDLPVIGYTF. The CDR3 DNA reads as TGTGCCAGCAGCCCAGATCTCCCAGTCATCGGCTACACCTTC.

The sample holds many counts of this clonotype. This chain connects TRBV12-3 or TRBV12-4 to TRBJ2-2; TRBD2 agrees at 12 bases. The CDR3 spans 15 residues. With V trimmed by 1 base and J by 6 bases, 0 bases remained unmatched. CDR3 amino acids: CASSLGLAGAGELFF. CDR3 nucleotide sequence: TGTGCCAGCAGTTTAGGACTAGCGGGAGCCGGGGAGCTGTTTTTT.

This clonotype was recorded at least ten times. This chain links TRBV29-1 with TRBJ2-2; maybe TRBD1 (6 bases). Germline V gene lookup returns CDR1 SQVTM and CDR2 ANQGSEA. The CDR3 is 17 amino acids. Trimming took 7 bases from V and 7 from J, leaving 28 bases between them. The CDR3 sequence: CSATGTQGRGWYGELFF. CDR3 DNA sequence: TGCAGCGCTACCGGGACACAAGGACGCGGGTGGTACGGGGAGCTGTTTTTT.

In this sample, this clonotype turned up a few times. The V and J genes are TRBV4-3 and TRBJ1-1; TRBD1 aligns across 7 bases. This CDR3 has 19 residues. With V trimmed by 1 base and J by 6 bases, 20 bases remained unmatched. Germline CDR1 and CDR2: LGHNA and YSLEER. The CDR3 loop reads CASSQVGWTGRMNGPEAFF. CDR3 DNA: TGCGCCAGCAGCCAAGTCGGTTGGACAGGAAGAATGAATGGGCCTGAAGCTTTCTTT.

This clonotype has a count of ten or more. The chain links TRBV5-1 to TRBJ2-1, with 11 bases identical to TRBD2. Germline loops: CDR1 SGHRS, CDR2 YFSETQ. The length of the CDR3 is 20 residues. Trimming took 1 base from V and 0 from J; bases not matched to a gene: 12. CDR3 DNA sequence: TGCGCCAGCAGCTTGCGAGGGACTAGCGGAATCCCTGACTCCTACAATGAGCAGTTCTTC. Translating gives CASSLRGTSGIPDSYNEQFF.

This clonotype was detected only a few times. The chain links TRBV20-1 to TRBJ1-4; no clear D. Trimming removed 0 bases at V and 5 bases at J, with 10 bases between. CDR1 and CDR2 from the germline V gene are DFQATT and SNEGSKA (reference sequence). The CDR3 contains 14 residues. The CDR3 protein is CSARDPGRNEKLFF. As DNA, the CDR3 is TGCAGTGCTAGAGATCCCGGCCGCAATGAAAAACTGTTTTTT.

There are a few counts of this clonotype. The chain recombines TRBV7-3 with TRBJ2-3; weak D call: TRBD2 (6 bases). V dropped 5 bases and J dropped 4 bases, with 13 bases sitting between them. The germline V gene encodes CDR1 SGHTA and CDR2 FQGTGA. This CDR3 spans 14 amino acids. CDR3 DNA: TGTGCCAGCAGCCCTCTAGCTAGCGCAGATACGCAGTATTTT. Translation gives CASSPLASADTQYF.

V usage is TRBV12-3 or TRBV12-4 and J usage is TRBJ2-1; D possibly matches TRBD1 or TRBD2 (9 bases each). V was clipped by 8 bases and J by 4 bases, with 15 bases between them. The CDR3 is 14 amino acids. CDR3 region: CASAGGTGYNEQFF. Written as DNA, the CDR3 is TGTGCCAGCGCGGGGGGGACAGGGTACAATGAGCAGTTCTTC.

The rearrangement uses TRBV6-5 and TRBJ2-1; TRBD2 is a possible D gene (5 bases). V lost 2 bases to trimming and J lost 3 bases, with 14 bases between them. The CDR3 has 16 amino acids. Germline V gives CDR1 MNHEY, CDR2 SVGAGI. CDR3 bases: TGTGCCAGCAGTTACAGGTCTGTCGGGGTCTACAATGAGCAGTTCTTC. Its protein is CASSYRSVGVYNEQFF.

The chain has TRBV7-2 and TRBJ2-7; 9 bases match TRBD2. The germline gives CDR1 SGHTA, CDR2 FQGNSA. V lost 5 bases, J lost 0 bases, and 8 bases stayed unmatched. CDR3 length: 16 residues. The CDR3 loop reads CASSPTPSGNSYEQYF. CDR3 in DNA: TGTGCCAGCAGCCCGACCCCTAGCGGGAACTCCTACGAGCAGTACTTC. Variable domain in full (rest from reference TRBV7-2 and TRBJ2-7): GAGVSQSPSNKVTEKGKDVELRCDPISGHTALYWYRQSLGQGLEFLIYFQGNSAPDKSGLPSDRFSAERTGGSVSTLTIQRTQQEDSAVYLCASSPTPSGNSYEQYFGPGTRLTVT.

The sample holds many counts of this clonotype. The CDR3: CSVSDWYNEQFF. CDR3 nucleotide sequence: TGCAGCGTTTCAGACTGGTACAATGAGCAGTTCTTC. This chain joins TRBV29-1 and TRBJ2-1; D uncertain. V was trimmed by 5 bases and J by 4 bases, leaving 9 bases between them. Germline assignment: CDR1 SQVTM and CDR2 ANQGSEA. This CDR3 region has 12 residues.

This clonotype was recorded a few times. V and J are TRBV6-2 or TRBV6-3 and TRBJ2-7, with 11 bases aligning to TRBD1. There are 14 residues in the CDR3. V was clipped by 6 bases and J by 4 bases; unmatched bases: 5. Germline assignment: CDR1 MNHEY and CDR2 SVGEGT. This CDR3 reads CASRVDRGRYEQYF. CDR3 DNA: TGTGCCAGCAGGGTGGACAGGGGGCGATACGAGCAGTACTTC.

This clonotype was seen only a few times. The CDR3 region has the DNA TGCGCCAGCAGCTTGGCCGGGACTAGCGGCCACAATGAGCAGTTCTTC. This encodes CASSLAGTSGHNEQFF. This rearrangement joins TRBV5-1 to TRBJ2-1, with TRBD2 matching over 11 bases. Germline loops: CDR1 SGHRS, CDR2 YFSETQ. This CDR3 comprises 16 residues. J gave up 5 bases and V 0 bases, and 4 bases lay outside the gene matches.

The chain combines TRBV5-4 with TRBJ2-1, with D maybe TRBD2 (6 bases). The CDR3 runs to 16 residues. V gave up 0 bases and J gave up 5 bases, with 15 bases separating them. Germline CDR1 SGHNT, CDR2 YYREEE (reference sequence). The CDR3 sequence is CASSLAWRRDHNEQFF. CDR3 DNA: TGTGCCAGCAGCTTGGCGTGGCGGCGGGACCACAATGAGCAGTTCTTC. Drawing the rest from reference TRBV5-4 and TRBJ2-1, the complete variable domain is ETGVTQSPTHLIKTRGQQVTLRCSSQSGHNTVSWYQQALGQGPQFIFQYYREEENGRGNFPPRFSGLQFPNYSSELNVNALELDDSALYLCASSLAWRRDHNEQFFGPGTRLTVL.